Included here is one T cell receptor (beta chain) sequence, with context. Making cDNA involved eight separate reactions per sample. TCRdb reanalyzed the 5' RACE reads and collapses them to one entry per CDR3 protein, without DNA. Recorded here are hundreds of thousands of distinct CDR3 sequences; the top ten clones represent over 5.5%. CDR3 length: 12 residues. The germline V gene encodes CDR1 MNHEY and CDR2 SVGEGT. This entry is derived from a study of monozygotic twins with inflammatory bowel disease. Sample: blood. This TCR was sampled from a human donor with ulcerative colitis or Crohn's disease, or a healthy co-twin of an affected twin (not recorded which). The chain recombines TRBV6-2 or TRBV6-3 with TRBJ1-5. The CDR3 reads CASRLLDQPQHF.